The sequence of this T cell receptor beta chain was determined in a study of radiation and T cells in renal cell carcinoma. Time point denoted: blood 2 weeks post-SBRT. As to treatment: 15 Gy SBRT to primary tumor, nephrectomy 4 weeks later. Using immunoSEQ multiplex PCR, the repertoire was profiled, and TCRdb retains in-frame clones only, with some absent. The data show roughly 130,000 clones, more than 75% seen once. J lost 4 bases, V lost 1 base, and 4 bases had no gene match. Germline loops: CDR1 SGHNT, CDR2 YYREEE (reference sequence). This CDR3 region has 14 residues. This TCR was sampled from an older woman with renal cell carcinoma. The chain has TRBV5-4 and TRBJ2-5; TRBD1 aligns across 7 bases. The specimen was blood, collected from a patient whose treatment included radiotherapy and nephrectomy. CDR3 in DNA: TGTGCCAGCAGCTTGAAGGGGGCTGGAGAGACCCAGTACTTC. Protein sequence: CASSLKGAGETQYF.